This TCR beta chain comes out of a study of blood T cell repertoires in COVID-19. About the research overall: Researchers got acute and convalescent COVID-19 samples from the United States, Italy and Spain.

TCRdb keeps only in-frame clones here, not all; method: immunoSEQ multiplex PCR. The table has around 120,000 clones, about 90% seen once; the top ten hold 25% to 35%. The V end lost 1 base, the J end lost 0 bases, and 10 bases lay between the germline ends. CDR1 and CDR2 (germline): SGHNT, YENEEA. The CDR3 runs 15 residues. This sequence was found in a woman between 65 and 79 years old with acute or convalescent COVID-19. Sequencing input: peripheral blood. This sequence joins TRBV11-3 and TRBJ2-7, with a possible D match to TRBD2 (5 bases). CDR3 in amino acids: CASSLAGGLSYEQYF. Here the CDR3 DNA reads TGTGCCAGCAGCTTAGCGGGCGGGCTCTCCTACGAGCAGTACTTC.